This T cell receptor (beta chain) was sequenced during a study of blood T cell repertoires in COVID-19. CDR3 length equals 15 residues. V was shortened by 5 bases and J by 3 bases, with 15 bases between the two germline ends. CDR1 is MNHEY, CDR2 SVGAGI, per germline. Methods used by the authors: Estimated nucleated cell counts came from reference gene primer amplification. Method: immunoSEQ multiplex PCR; TCRdb's copy keeps in-frame clones and lacks some. The DNA was the basis for D and trimming; V, J and clone size are from that table. Here the sample spans around 59,000 clones, 65% to 90% being singletons.

The rearrangement joins TRBV6-5 to TRBJ2-3; tentatively, D is TRBD1 (6 bases). Sequenced input: peripheral blood. This clonotype was sampled from a woman aged 80 or older with active or convalescent COVID-19. In DNA form, the CDR3 reads TGTGCCAGCAGTATAAACAGGGTGTCAACAGATACGCAGTATTTT. Its protein is CASSINRVSTDTQYF.